These 29 T cell receptor beta chains originate from one sample sequenced in a study of healthy donors' naive CD4 and CD8 T cells. Starting from around 500 ng of total RNA, TCR libraries were made with linear amplification. From the reads, TCRdb called clonotypes with MiXCR, one entry per CDR3 protein. This table holds around 200,000 distinct CDR3 sequences, about 76% found once. The sample was naive CD4+ and CD8+ T cells sorted from blood, pooled from several donors. Receptors originate from a pool of human donors in good health; the sample pools cells from several healthy donors.

The chain carries TRBV6-5 and TRBJ2-1, with D tentatively TRBD1 or TRBD2 (5 bases each). The CDR3 is 19 residues long. V was pared by 6 bases and J by 0 bases, with 24 bases between. Germline values: CDR1 MNHEY, CDR2 SVGAGI. This chain's CDR3 is CASRKAGTHWRSSYNEQFF. CDR3 DNA sequence: TGTGCCAGCAGGAAAGCCGGGACCCACTGGCGGAGCTCCTACAATGAGCAGTTCTTC.

The chain has TRBV7-2 and TRBJ1-2, with D unresolved. Germline loops: CDR1 SGHTA, CDR2 FQGNSA. Trimming took off 2 bases at V and 7 bases at J, with 11 bases between the two ends. This CDR3 is 13 amino acids long. CDR3 protein: CASSLLTYSGYTF. The CDR3 region has the DNA TGTGCCAGCAGCTTATTGACATATTCTGGCTACACCTTC.

This chain uses TRBV18 with TRBJ2-7; no clear D. Trimming cost V 1 base and J 5 bases, with 15 bases left between them. The CDR3 contains 15 residues. Germline V gives CDR1 KGHSH, CDR2 LQKENI. CDR3 in DNA: TGTGCCAGCTCACCACTTTCGGCGCCTGCCGACGAGCAGTACTTC. This encodes CASSPLSAPADEQYF.

This clonotype came up a few times. This chain joins TRBV4-3 and TRBJ2-1; unclear D gene. The V gene lost 0 bases and the J gene lost 4 bases, with 13 bases spanning the gap. This CDR3 region has 16 residues. Germline V gene sequence: CDR1 LGHNA, CDR2 YSLEER. The CDR3 sequence: CASSQDLGIPYNEQFF. The CDR3, as DNA: TGCGCCAGCAGCCAAGATTTAGGGATTCCGTACAATGAGCAGTTCTTC.

The chain is built from TRBV30 and TRBJ2-1; 8 bases match TRBD2. The CDR3 covers 16 residues. Trimming cost V 3 bases and J 7 bases; bases outside gene matches: 14. Germline assignment: CDR1 GTSNPN and CDR2 SVGIG (reference sequence). The CDR3 loop reads CAWRLDREGLWNEQFF. The CDR3 region has the DNA TGTGCCTGGAGGTTGGATCGGGAGGGCCTGTGGAATGAGCAGTTCTTC.

This rearrangement joins TRBV29-1 to TRBJ2-1; D tentatively reads TRBD1 or TRBD2 (5 bases each). Germline CDR1 reads SQVTM; CDR2 reads ANQGSEA. The CDR3 length is 15 residues. Trimming stripped 4 bases from V and 1 base from J, with 14 bases between. The CDR3 coding sequence is TGCAGCGTTGGGGGGAGAAGCGGATCCTACAATGAGCAGTTCTTC. Its protein product is CSVGGRSGSYNEQFF.

This chain links TRBV19 with TRBJ2-2; weak D call: TRBD2 (5 bases). Germline loops: CDR1 LNHDA, CDR2 SQIVND (reference sequence). This CDR3 contains 15 residues. Trimming stripped 10 bases from V and 1 base from J, with 16 bases between. CDR3 amino acids: CATRHRGLNTGELFF. The CDR3 coding sequence is TGTGCCACTCGCCACCGAGGGTTGAACACCGGGGAGCTGTTTTTT.

This sequence joins TRBV5-4 and TRBJ1-1, with D unclear. The germline gives CDR1 SGHNT, CDR2 YYREEE (reference sequence). CDR3 length equals 15 residues. V gave up 4 bases and J gave up 3 bases, with 16 bases separating them. In nucleotides, the CDR3 is TGTGCCAGCAGCGGCGCCGTGGGAAGAGACACTGAAGCTTTCTTT. It yields the protein CASSGAVGRDTEAFF.

V gene TRBV5-6 combines with J gene TRBJ2-3, with D perhaps matching TRBD1 (5 bases). Trimming removed 2 bases from V and 2 bases from J, with 12 bases in between. This CDR3 is 15 amino acids long. CDR1 and CDR2 (germline): SGHDT, YYEEEE. CDR3 residues: CASSFWTPNTDTQYF. For the CDR3, the DNA is TGTGCCAGCAGCTTTTGGACACCCAACACAGATACGCAGTATTTT.

J is TRBJ2-7 and V is TRBV11-2; possible D gene TRBD2, 6 bases. CDR1 and CDR2 from the germline V gene are SGHAT and FQNNGV. V lost 1 base, J lost 2 bases, and 12 bases lay in between. This CDR3 region has 15 residues. CDR3 coding DNA: TGTGCCAGCAGCTTAGGGGCGGGGAGCGCCTACGAGCAGTACTTC. This sequence encodes CASSLGAGSAYEQYF.

V is TRBV6-2 or TRBV6-3 and J is TRBJ2-7; 9 positions agree with TRBD2. V was pared by 0 bases and J by 3 bases, with 9 bases of the junction left unmatched. Germline loops: CDR1 MNHEY, CDR2 SVGEGT. The CDR3 runs to 17 residues. As DNA, the CDR3 is TGTGCCAGCAGTTACTCGGCGCGGGAGGGCTTTCACTACGAGCAGTACTTC. Its protein product is CASSYSAREGFHYEQYF.

The rearrangement links TRBV29-1 to TRBJ1-1; D gene ambiguous. Germline V gene lookup returns CDR1 SQVTM and CDR2 ANQGSEA. The ends were cut back, 4 bases at V and 5 bases at J, with 8 bases in the middle. The CDR3 has 11 amino acids. CDR3 DNA sequence: TGCAGCGTTGTACGGGTAACTGAAGCTTTCTTT. Its protein product is CSVVRVTEAFF.

The rearrangement joins TRBV11-2 to TRBJ2-7, with 7 bases that match TRBD1. Unmatched junction bases numbered 5, after V lost 8 bases and J lost 1 base. In germline, CDR1 is SGHAT, CDR2 FQNNGV. The CDR3 loop spans 13 amino acids. This CDR3 reads CASGSTGSYEQYF. The DNA of the CDR3 is TGTGCCAGCGGCTCGACAGGGTCCTACGAGCAGTACTTC.

The chain carries TRBV6-1 and TRBJ1-2, with D uncertain. CDR3 length: 13 amino acids. V was cut by 3 bases and J by 4 bases, with 9 bases left in between. The germline V gene has CDR1 MNHNS and CDR2 SASEGT. This chain's CDR3 is CASSERPAYGYTF. The CDR3, as DNA: TGTGCCAGCAGTGAGCGTCCAGCCTATGGCTACACCTTC.

The genes are TRBV7-8 and TRBJ1-1; D is undetermined. Germline loops: CDR1 SGHVS, CDR2 FQNEAQ. V lost 7 bases and J 1 base, leaving 13 bases between the germline ends. This CDR3 is 14 amino acids long. The CDR3 reads CASTPLQKNTEAFF. For the CDR3, the DNA is TGTGCCAGCACCCCATTACAGAAGAACACTGAAGCTTTCTTT. Drawing the rest from reference TRBV7-8 and TRBJ1-1, the complete variable domain is GAGVSQSPRYKVAKRGQDVALRCDPISGHVSLFWYQQALGQGPEFLTYFQNEAQLDKSGLPSDRFFAERPEGSVSTLKIQRTQQEDSAVYLCASTPLQKNTEAFFGQGTRLTVV.

The CDR3: CSVVTTNTGELFF. CDR3 coding DNA: TGCAGCGTTGTTACAACGAACACCGGGGAGCTGTTTTTT. The chain uses TRBV29-1 and TRBJ2-2; D remains ambiguous. CDR3 length equals 13 residues. Germline lookup yields CDR1 SQVTM and CDR2 ANQGSEA. The V end lost 4 bases, the J end lost 0 bases, and 6 bases lay between the germline ends.

V gene TRBV10-3 combines with J gene TRBJ2-7; D might be TRBD2 (5 bases). This CDR3 has 12 residues. Trimming pared 7 bases from V and 5 bases from J, leaving 12 bases between. Germline V gives CDR1 ENHRY, CDR2 SYGVKD. The CDR3 DNA reads as TGTGCCATCAAAGCCGGGATGGACGAGCAGTACTTC. Its translation is CAIKAGMDEQYF.

The J gene is TRBJ1-2, the V gene TRBV20-1; D remains unclear. This CDR3 has 16 amino acids. V dropped 3 bases and J dropped 7 bases, with 24 bases sitting between them. Germline V gives CDR1 DFQATT, CDR2 SNEGSKA (reference sequence). The DNA for the CDR3 is TGCAGTGCTAGCGAGGCACAAGCTCTCCTTTGGAGTGGCTACACCTTC. Encoded protein: CSASEAQALLWSGYTF.

The chain carries TRBV29-1 and TRBJ2-7; D gene ambiguous. Trimming cost V 4 bases and J 3 bases, with 7 bases left between them. CDR3 length: 11 residues. The germline V gene encodes CDR1 SQVTM and CDR2 ANQGSEA. DNA of the CDR3: TGCAGCGTTGCCGTGCTCTACGAGCAGTACTTC. This gives the protein CSVAVLYEQYF.

This chain connects TRBV24-1 to TRBJ2-1; 12 bases align to TRBD2. This CDR3 is built from 18 residues. V lost 3 bases, J lost 2 bases, and 7 bases stayed unmatched. The V gene's germline CDR1 is KGHDR and CDR2 SFDVKD. The CDR3: CATSDTGTSGRTYNEQFF. CDR3 in DNA: TGTGCCACCAGTGATACGGGGACTAGCGGGCGAACCTACAATGAGCAGTTCTTC.

In DNA, the CDR3 is TGTGCCAGTAGTATAGCACTAGCTGATGAGCAGTACTTC. It specifies CASSIALADEQYF. J is TRBJ2-7 and V is TRBV19, with a weak D call TRBD2 (6 bases). V lost 1 base and J lost 7, with 11 bases in between. The CDR3 runs 13 residues. Per the germline V gene, CDR1 is LNHDA and CDR2 is SQIVND (reference sequence). The entire variable domain, with the rest obtained from reference TRBV19 and TRBJ2-7, is as follows: DGGITQSPKYLFRKEGQNVTLSCEQNLNHDAMYWYRQDPGQGLRLIYYSQIVNDFQKGDIAEGYSVSREKKESFPLTVTSAQKNPTAFYLCASSIALADEQYFGPGTRLTVT.

This clonotype was seen ten or more times. As DNA, the CDR3 is TGCAGCGTTGAAGGTGGGGACACAACTAACTATGGCTACACCTTC. Encoded protein: CSVEGGDTTNYGYTF. The J gene is TRBJ1-2, the V gene TRBV29-1; TRBD1 might be the D (6 bases). The CDR3 is made up of 15 amino acids. V was shortened by 1 base and J by 0 bases, with 12 bases between the two germline ends. Germline V gene data show CDR1 as SQVTM and CDR2 as ANQGSEA.

V gene TRBV29-1 combines with J gene TRBJ2-1, with D perhaps matching TRBD1 or TRBD2 (5 bases each). This CDR3 is built from 12 residues. Germline assignment: CDR1 SQVTM and CDR2 ANQGSEA. The V end was cut by 8 bases, the J end by 8 bases, with 16 bases between. The CDR3 nucleotides are TGCAGCCTCCGGGACCCCAACCATGAGCAGTTCTTC. Translating it yields CSLRDPNHEQFF.

This clonotype was picked up a small number of times. The chain links TRBV29-1 to TRBJ2-7, with D perhaps TRBD1 (7 bases). V was cut by 2 bases and J by 4 bases, with 24 bases left in between. The CDR3 loop spans 17 amino acids. Germline V lookup: CDR1 SQVTM, CDR2 ANQGSEA. The CDR3 here is CSVESGASGTASYEQYF. The CDR3 DNA reads TGCAGCGTTGAATCGGGGGCCTCCGGGACAGCTTCTTACGAGCAGTACTTC.

The CDR3 protein is CSVAAGEATNYGYTF. CDR3 in DNA: TGCAGCGTAGCTGCCGGGGAGGCTACTAACTATGGCTACACCTTC. The rearrangement uses TRBV29-1 and TRBJ1-2; D call uncertain. CDR1 SQVTM and CDR2 ANQGSEA come from the germline V gene. V dropped 6 bases and J dropped 0 bases, with 17 bases sitting between them. The CDR3 runs to 15 residues.

This sequence joins TRBV7-9 and TRBJ1-2; 7 bases fit TRBD1. The CDR3 runs to 16 residues. J gave up 7 bases and V 4 bases, and 15 bases lay outside the gene matches. Germline CDR1 SEHNR, CDR2 FQNEAQ (reference sequence). The CDR3 sequence: CASSSLRTGARGGYTF. The CDR3 coding sequence is TGTGCCAGCAGCTCCCTAAGAACAGGGGCCAGGGGTGGCTACACCTTC. The full variable domain, with the rest looked up from reference TRBV7-9 and TRBJ1-2, is DTGVSQNPRHKITKRGQNVTFRCDPISEHNRLYWYRQTLGQGPEFLTYFQNEAQLEKSRLLSDRFSAERPKGSFSTLEIQRTEQGDSAMYLCASSSLRTGARGGYTFGSGTRLTVV.

The chain has TRBV2 and TRBJ2-5; perhaps D is TRBD1 or TRBD2 (5 bases each). The CDR3 runs to 14 residues. V was cut by 8 bases and J by 2 bases, with 15 bases left in between. Germline-derived CDR1 and CDR2 are SNHLY and FYNNEI. CDR3 region: CASRGATGQETQYF. CDR3 DNA: TGTGCCAGCCGAGGGGCCACAGGACAAGAGACCCAGTACTTC.

This chain joins TRBV29-1 and TRBJ1-1; D gene ambiguous. With 8 bases removed from V and 0 bases from J, the gap between germline ends came to 10 bases. Germline lookup yields CDR1 SQVTM and CDR2 ANQGSEA. There are 12 residues in the CDR3. For the CDR3, the DNA is TGCAGCCCGATGCTCATGAACACTGAAGCTTTCTTT. Residues: CSPMLMNTEAFF.

V is TRBV6-5 and J is TRBJ2-5; 9 positions agree with TRBD2. The DNA end favors TRBJ2-7, so the J call may be wrong. The CDR3 has 15 amino acids. The V gene's germline CDR1 is MNHEY and CDR2 SVGAGI. CDR3 in amino acids: CASSYSNSGSTEQYF. The CDR3 nucleotides are TGTGCCAGCAGTTACTCGAATAGCGGGAGCACCGAGCAGTACTTC.